This T cell receptor (beta chain) originates from a study of low-dose radiotherapy and immunotherapy resistance in tumors. Study in general: Oral aspirin at 300 mg was taken daily by patients for four cycles, beginning on cycle 1 day 1.

Germline CDR1 reads MDHEN; CDR2 reads SYDVKM. With 5 bases clipped from V and 2 bases from J, the junction kept 8 bases outside the gene matches. This CDR3 has 15 amino acids. Time point here: before trial treatment. As their treatment, donors received nivolumab, ipilimumab, aspirin, low-dose cyclophosphamide and low-dose radiotherapy. Gene-specific TRAV and TRBV primers were used for first-strand cDNA, covering alpha and beta chains. The PCR that amplified TCRs ran for 20 cycles, relying on a constant-region primer and a V-primer adapter. TCRdb ran MiXCR on the reads and lists one entry per CDR3 protein. The sample records about 64,000 distinct CDR3 sequences, approximately 25% being singletons.

The origin of this receptor is a male donor with rectosigmoid adenocarcinoma. This material consisted of PBMCs, taken before treatment. This rearrangement joins TRBV28 to TRBJ2-7; 8 bases align to TRBD1. The CDR3 here is CASSGPGQDAYEQYF. In DNA, the CDR3 is TGTGCCAGCAGTGGGCCGGGACAGGATGCCTACGAGCAGTACTTC.